These 14 T cell receptor beta chains were sequenced from one sample in a study of CXCR3-negative and CXCR3-positive naive CD8 T cells. The authors prepared UMI-labeled TRB cDNA libraries by 5' RACE. TCRdb derives one entry per CDR3 protein from the 5' RACE reads, leaving out DNA. Its table lists 100,000 to 150,000 distinct CDR3 sequences. Sequencing used naive CXCR3- CD8+ T cells from blood. Subset in this sample: CD45RO-CCR7+CD27+CD95- naive CD8+ T cells lacking CXCR3 (TNR3-). The receptors stem from a human donor in good health. Some clones in this sample may be carry-over from other donors' samples.

This chain links TRBV5-1 with TRBJ2-5. This CDR3 comprises 12 residues. Germline assignment: CDR1 SGHRS and CDR2 YFSETQ. CDR3 sequence reads: CASSQLQETQYF.

The rearrangement links TRBV5-6 to TRBJ1-2; TCRdb's D call of TRBD1 is untestable without DNA. Germline CDR1 SGHDT, CDR2 YYEEEE. The CDR3 is made up of 13 amino acids. The CDR3 loop is CASSLEQDYGYTF.

This chain connects TRBV29-1 to TRBJ2-1; TCRdb proposes TRBD2, but this gene call is untestable without DNA. The CDR3 runs 15 residues. Germline V CDR1 and CDR2: SQVTM, ANQGSEA. This chain's CDR3 is CSTTSDRTRYNEQFF.

This chain connects TRBV12-3 or TRBV12-4 to TRBJ2-2. The CDR3 contains 16 residues. CDR3 amino acids: CASSSFVFRNTGELFF.

The genes are TRBV3-1 and TRBJ2-7; TCRdb names TRBD1, which stays unverified in the absence of DNA. The CDR3 is made up of 14 amino acids. The germline V gene has CDR1 LGHDT and CDR2 YNNKEL (reference sequence). CDR3 region: CASSQFPGAYEQYF.

The chain recombines TRBV19 with TRBJ2-7; TCRdb's D call, TRBD2, is unchecked because there is no DNA. Germline loops: CDR1 LNHDA, CDR2 SQIVND (reference sequence). This CDR3 has 16 amino acids. The CDR3 sequence: CASSFEPGLAAYEQYF.

This chain joins TRBV11-2 and TRBJ2-2; TCRdb's assignment of TRBD2 cannot be checked, as there is no DNA. The CDR3 loop spans 13 amino acids. The V gene's germline CDR1 is SGHAT and CDR2 FQNNGV. This CDR3 reads CASSRVATGELFF.

This clonotype is called medium-sized based on its frequency. The chain's CDR3 is CASSLGSYNEQFF. V is TRBV7-9 and J is TRBJ2-1. This CDR3 is built from 13 residues. Germline V gene data show CDR1 as SEHNR and CDR2 as FQNEAQ (reference sequence).

The chain employs TRBV28 and TRBJ2-4. This CDR3 region has 13 residues. Germline V gene data show CDR1 as MDHEN and CDR2 as SYDVKM. The CDR3 here is CASSSVFENIQYF. The full variable domain, in which reference TRBV28 and TRBJ2-4 provide the parts outside the CDR3, is DVKVTQSSRYLVKRTGEKVFLECVQDMDHENMFWYRQDPGLGLRLIYFSYDVKMKEKGDIPEGYSVSREKKERFSLILESASTNQTSMYLCASSSVFENIQYFGAGTRLSVL.

The chain is built from TRBV16 and TRBJ2-1; checking the TCRdb D call of TRBD1 is not possible without DNA. Germline V lookup: CDR1 KGHSY, CDR2 FQNENV. The CDR3 sequence is 19 residues long. The CDR3 loop reads CASSQSGQGSFVPYNEQFF.

The rearrangement joins TRBV4-2 to TRBJ2-7. The CDR3 runs 13 residues. Germline lookup yields CDR1 LGHNA and CDR2 YNFKEQ. The CDR3 here is CASSQYGTYEQYF.

The chain recombines TRBV7-9 with TRBJ2-1; TCRdb's D call, TRBD1, is unchecked because there is no DNA. The CDR3 totals 16 residues. The germline gives CDR1 SEHNR, CDR2 FQNEAQ (reference sequence). This CDR3 reads CASSSAIGTGLNEQFF.

The chain has TRBV12-3 or TRBV12-4 and TRBJ2-5; as DNA is missing, the TRBD2 call by TCRdb cannot be tested. CDR3 length equals 16 residues. The CDR3 loop is CASSSSTSGNQETQYF.

The V call is TRBV6-5, the J call TRBJ2-1. This CDR3 contains 16 residues. Looked up from germline, CDR1 is MNHEY and CDR2 is SVGAGI. The CDR3 here is CASSSPTGERYNEQFF.